The present entry profiles one T cell receptor (beta chain) with its context. The data were obtained in a study of blood T cell repertoires in COVID-19. Study summary: Samples representing acute and convalescent COVID-19 were sourced from the United States, Italy and Spain. T cells, B-cell-depleted T cells, or PBMCs provided the cDNA or gDNA that served as material.

Trimming took 11 bases from V and 0 from J, leaving 11 bases between them. The CDR3 runs 13 residues. CDR1 is SEHNR and CDR2 is FQNEAQ in the germline V gene (reference sequence). In the original processing: Amplification of reference gene primers provided the estimated nucleated cell counts. TCRdb keeps only in-frame clones here, not all; method: immunoSEQ multiplex PCR. The D gene and trimming were derived from the DNA, and the V and J assignments and clone size from that table. The repertoire holds approximately 80,000 clones, with around 87% as singletons. Sequences were obtained from peripheral blood. J is TRBJ1-3 and V is TRBV7-9, with unresolved D. The clonotype originates from a man between 35 and 55 years old with acute or convalescent COVID-19. In DNA, the CDR3 is TGTGCCCTACTGAGGGACTCTGGAAACACCATATATTTT. Translating it yields CALLRDSGNTIYF.